The 12 T cell receptor beta chains presented below share a single source sample, sequenced in a study of CD8+CD57+ T cells in acquired aplastic anemia. Profiling that covered TCR beta VDJ and CDR3 relied on genomic DNA as its template. One entry per CDR3 protein, called by TCRdb with MiXCR from the reads. The sample records 150,000 to 180,000 distinct CDR3 sequences, approximately 52% being singletons. Whoever was chosen for sequencing had shown CD8+CD57+ cell expansion by flow cytometry. Sequences were obtained from sorted CD4+, CD8+, or CD8+CD57+ T cells (not recorded which) from PBMCs. The receptors were sampled from a human donor with aplastic anemia.

V gene TRBV20-1 combines with J gene TRBJ1-2; D may be TRBD1 (6 bases). Germline V gene data show CDR1 as DFQATT and CDR2 as SNEGSKA (reference sequence). The length of the CDR3 is 13 residues. V gave up 6 bases and J gave up 4 bases, with 15 bases separating them. The CDR3 DNA follows: TGCAGTGCAGCGCACAGGGATCCCTATGGCTACACCTTC. Encoded protein: CSAAHRDPYGYTF.

This clonotype occurred many times. The chain links TRBV7-9 to TRBJ2-7, with 8 bases that match TRBD1. The CDR3 covers 13 residues. Per germline, CDR1 SEHNR and CDR2 FQNEAQ (reference sequence). With 7 bases clipped from V and 6 bases from J, the junction kept 8 bases outside the gene matches. CDR3 nucleotides: TGTGCCAGCACTTGGGACAGGTCAGGCGAGCAGTACTTC. It yields the protein CASTWDRSGEQYF.

This clonotype was observed many times. This chain connects TRBV7-9 to TRBJ2-3; D is possibly TRBD2 (5 bases). Trimming removed 3 bases from V and 1 base from J, with 17 bases in between. The CDR3 consists of 17 residues. Germline-derived CDR1 and CDR2 are SEHNR and FQNEAQ (reference sequence). The CDR3 region is CASSLVRTLGRTDTQYF. As DNA, the CDR3 is TGTGCCAGCAGCTTGGTGAGGACTCTCGGACGCACAGATACGCAGTATTTT.

The rearrangement links TRBV2 to TRBJ2-2; D gene ambiguous. Germline CDR1 SNHLY, CDR2 FYNNEI. The CDR3 has 12 residues. Trimming removed 4 bases at V and 6 bases at J, with 6 bases between. This chain's CDR3 is CASSVAAGELFF. For the CDR3, the DNA is TGTGCCAGCAGTGTAGCAGCCGGGGAGCTGTTTTTT.

This clonotype was seen just once. CDR3 in amino acids: CASSLRQGRNEQYF. In DNA, the CDR3 is TGTGCCAGCAGCTTACGACAGGGAAGGAACGAGCAGTACTTC. The chain joins TRBV7-2 to TRBJ2-7; 7 bases map to TRBD1. Germline V CDR1 and CDR2: SGHTA, FQGNSA. CDR3 size: 14 residues. V shed 2 bases and J 5 bases; nucleotides not matched to a gene: 6.

The chain carries TRBV29-1 and TRBJ2-2, with 10 bases aligning to TRBD2. Germline assignment: CDR1 SQVTM and CDR2 ANQGSEA. This CDR3 is 13 amino acids long. The V and J ends lost 4 bases and 7 bases, in that order; junction bases with no gene match: 3. The CDR3 DNA follows: TGCAGCGTTGTGGGACTAGCGAGCGGGGAGCTGTTTTTT. This gives the protein CSVVGLASGELFF.

This rearrangement joins TRBV7-8 to TRBJ1-1, with no clear D. CDR1 SGHVS and CDR2 FQNEAQ come from the germline V gene. The CDR3 consists of 14 residues. Trimming cost V 2 bases and J 6 bases, with 13 bases left between them. CDR3 in amino acids: CASSLSGVVAEAFF. CDR3 DNA: TGTGCCAGCAGCTTAAGCGGGGTGGTCGCTGAAGCTTTCTTT. The full variable domain, in which reference TRBV7-8 and TRBJ1-1 provide the parts outside the CDR3, is GAGVSQSPRYKVAKRGQDVALRCDPISGHVSLFWYQQALGQGPEFLTYFQNEAQLDKSGLPSDRFFAERPEGSVSTLKIQRTQQEDSAVYLCASSLSGVVAEAFFGQGTRLTVV.

This clonotype has ten or more counts. This chain connects TRBV7-7 to TRBJ2-5; D gene unclear. The CDR3 is made up of 13 amino acids. Germline loops: CDR1 SSHAT, CDR2 FNYEAQ (reference sequence). The V end was cut by 5 bases, the J end by 2 bases, with 9 bases between. The CDR3 loop reads CASSVNLQETQYF. CDR3 nucleotide sequence: TGTGCCAGCAGCGTCAACCTGCAAGAGACCCAGTACTTC.

The V and J genes are TRBV27 and TRBJ2-1; D remains ambiguous. CDR3 length: 15 amino acids. Germline lookup yields CDR1 MNHEY and CDR2 SMNVEV (reference sequence). The V gene lost 2 bases and the J gene lost 2 bases, with 10 bases spanning the gap. The CDR3 DNA sequence: TGTGCCAGCAGTTTAAAGGCGGTGCCCTACAATGAGCAGTTCTTC. This gives the protein CASSLKAVPYNEQFF.

In this sample, this clonotype turned up a few times. The chain links TRBV6-1 to TRBJ1-3, with D unresolved. CDR1 is MNHNS, CDR2 SASEGT, per germline. This CDR3 has 15 residues. Trimming removed 6 bases from V and 0 bases from J, with 12 bases in between. CDR3 region: CASRLTLSSGNTIYF. CDR3 in DNA: TGTGCCAGCAGGCTAACTCTGAGCTCTGGAAACACCATATATTTT.

Ten or more counts support this clonotype. The chain couples TRBV4-3 to TRBJ2-7; 7 nucleotides align to TRBD2. From germline, CDR1 is LGHNA and CDR2 YSLEER. The CDR3 runs to 15 residues. J was trimmed by 7 bases and V by 0 bases; bases with no gene match: 9. CDR3 amino acids: CASSQDLMGGREQYF. CDR3 DNA: TGCGCCAGCAGCCAAGATCTGATGGGAGGGAGGGAGCAGTACTTC.

The sample holds a few counts of this clonotype. V is TRBV29-1 and J is TRBJ2-7; a weak D match, TRBD2 (6 bases). CDR3 length: 13 amino acids. V lost 6 bases, J lost 7 bases, and 19 bases lay in between. The germline CDR1 and CDR2 sequences are SQVTM and ANQGSEA. This CDR3 reads CSVQGLHFGEQYF. CDR3 nucleotide sequence: TGCAGCGTGCAGGGACTCCACTTCGGGGAGCAGTACTTC.